This TCR beta chain was captured by sequencing in a study of cytomegalovirus exposure and HLA in healthy donors (TCRdb year 2017). Describing the broader study: According to a later analysis, the 100 to 150 validation repertoires were produced on the same platform as the 666 repertoires of the first cohort. The study combined high-throughput TCR immunosequencing, statistical association of individual TCRs with disease status, and machine learning to predict cytomegalovirus infection status. The aim of the study was to test whether cataloging public T cell receptors could identify signatures of past pathogen exposure. In addition to the first cohort of roughly 670 subjects, a separate validation cohort of 130 or so different subjects was used. Broad study findings and their caveats: In both the original and validation cohorts, the classifier was reported to diagnose cytomegalovirus status with high specificity and sensitivity. The authors suggested that the approach could potentially be generalized to other disease states and immunological phenotypes. A total of about 150 TCR beta chains were listed by the study as associated with cytomegalovirus. In vitro tests confirmed that three of the cytomegalovirus-associated TCR beta chains recognize cytomegalovirus antigens. The validation cohort had no HLA typing available for a later analysis, so co-occurrence within that cohort was assessed over all 120 or so repertoires. Across donors, most TCR sequences were observed very rarely, whereas some public TCRs were present in many individuals. Of the cluster scores, roughly 95% were above 0 in a later analysis, which found that TCRs clustered in the first cohort also tended to co-occur in the 120 validation repertoires.

Comments on this clone: Its antigen remains unidentified. No base quality values were provided; no much bigger clone lies one nucleotide off.

The method was the immunoSEQ multiplex PCR assay. The original pipeline was this. A statistical classification framework was built for diagnosing cytomegalovirus status from the catalog of TCR beta chain sequences. Not all clones reach the TCRdb copy of this immuneACCESS table, which keeps in-frame sequences only. Checked studies attribute under half of the gap to unresolved V genes and leave the rest unexplained. That table supplies the V and J calls and clone size; D and trimming were determined from the DNA. The sample table records 90,000 to 120,000 clones; 70% to 85% of these occur just once. The ten largest clones capture 3% of the sample. CDR1 and CDR2 are drawn from the germline V gene (reference sequence): GTSNPN, SVGIG. The cysteine opens and the phenylalanine closes a CDR3 of 11 amino acids. CDR3 DNA is the only sequence kept; it has 33 bases, read in frame from the first base. V is reduced by 0 bases and J by 9 bases, leaving a spacing of 6 bases between them.

Donors formed part of the validation cohort, which comprised over a hundred subjects and was distinct from the first cohort of 550 to 850 subjects. The sequenced sample consisted of PBMCs. In this chain, TRBV30 is recombined with TRBJ2-1; the D gene assignment is ambiguous. The TCR was taken from a woman aged 18-29 years in good health and CMV-seronegative. The CDR3 amino acid sequence is: CAWSVPGEQFF. The DNA reads TGTGCCTGGAGTGTACCGGGTGAGCAGTTCTTC.